The rows below give T cell receptor beta chains drawn from one sample of a study of tumor and adjacent non-tumor tissue in lung cancer. TCRdb re-derived calls from the multiplex PCR reads in MiXCR, one entry per CDR3 protein. This sample has approximately 140,000 distinct CDR3 sequences, with approximately 66% found just once. The specimen sequenced was lung tumor tissue. The origin of the receptors is a man aged 55 to 70 with small cell lung cancer. CDR3s include the opening cysteine and the closing phenylalanine or tryptophan. D genes are given only for firm matches. Clone size appears in some rows only: once, few, many, or a class for an expanded clone.

d_gene | len | j_gene | v_gene | abundance | CDR3aa | CDR3nt
. | 14 | TRBJ1-5 | TRBV5-5 | . | CTSSSGGWSQPQHF | TGTACCAGCAGCTCAGGTGGTTGGAGTCAGCCCCAGCACTTT
. | 14 | TRBJ2-3 | TRBV7-3 | . | CARSSNSGTDTQYF | TGTGCCAGGAGCTCAAATTCGGGCACAGATACGCAGTATTTT
. | 13 | TRBJ1-1 | TRBV12-3/TRBV12-4 | few | CASLGRMNTEAFF | TGTGCCAGCTTGGGGCGGATGAACACTGAAGCTTTCTTT
. | 17 | TRBJ1-6 | TRBV4-1 | . | CASSQESSTGRNSPLHF | TGCGCCAGCAGCCAAGAAAGTTCAACAGGGCGTAATTCACCCCTCCACTTT
. | 15 | TRBJ2-6 | TRBV4-1 | many | CASRQLGSGANVLTF | TGCGCCAGCAGGCAACTGGGTTCTGGGGCCAACGTCCTGACTTTC
TRBD2 | 16 | TRBJ2-3 | TRBV20-1 | few | CSARDPGRGDTDTQYF | TGCAGTGCTAGAGATCCCGGGAGGGGGGACACAGATACGCAGTATTTT
. | 16 | TRBJ1-5 | TRBV20-1 | many | CSARDRVRGYSQPQHF | TGCAGTGCTAGAGATCGGGTCAGGGGATACTCTCAGCCCCAGCATTTT
. | 14 | TRBJ2-7 | TRBV28 | . | CANRTDRSSYEQYF | TGTGCCAACAGGACCGACAGGAGCTCCTACGAGCAGTACTTT
. | 14 | TRBJ1-4 | TRBV10-3 | . | CAISKATDYEKLFF | TGTGCCATCAGTAAGGCGACAGATTATGAAAAACTGTTTTTT
. | 15 | TRBJ1-6 | TRBV4-2 | . | CASSQDLRGGSSLHF | TGTGCCAGTAGCCAAGATTTAAGGGGCGGTTCATCCCTCCACTTT
TRBD2 | 16 | TRBJ2-1 | TRBV6-6 | many | CASSYIAGTSYNEQFF | TGTGCCAGCAGTTACATAGCGGGTACATCCTACAATGAGCAGTTCTTC
TRBD1 | 14 | TRBJ1-2 | TRBV5-4 | . | CASSFDRGPYGYTF | TGTGCCAGCAGCTTCGACAGGGGACCCTATGGCTACACCTTC
. | 15 | TRBJ2-3 | TRBV20-1 | many | CSARGLSGPGDTQYF | TGCAGTGCTAGAGGACTGAGCGGCCCCGGGGATACGCAGTATTTT
. | 12 | TRBJ2-7 | TRBV12-3/TRBV12-4 | . | CASSFQDHEQYF | TGTGCCAGCAGTTTTCAGGACCACGAGCAGTACTTC
. | 15 | TRBJ2-3 | TRBV2 | . | CASGLGVGVTNTQYF | TGTGCCAGCGGTCTGGGTGTGGGAGTAACGAATACGCAGTATTTT
TRBD1 | 14 | TRBJ1-4 | TRBV6-1 | . | CASSSGTGTEKLFF | TGTGCCAGCAGTTCCGGGACAGGGACTGAAAAACTGTTTTTT
TRBD1 | 13 | TRBJ2-5 | TRBV20-1 | many | CSAPTTTGGTQYF | TGCAGTGCTCCAACTACTACAGGGGGGACCCAGTACTTC
. | 13 | TRBJ1-2 | TRBV6-1 | many | CASREQGNYGYTF | TGTGCCAGCAGGGAACAGGGAAACTATGGCTACACCTTC
. | 11 | TRBJ1-2 | TRBV20-1 | few | CSVNYGDGYTF | TGCAGCGTCAATTATGGGGATGGCTACACCTTC
. | 14 | TRBJ2-5 | TRBV5-1 | few | CASSLDGGAETQYF | TGCGCCAGCAGCTTGGATGGGGGCGCAGAGACCCAGTACTTC
. | 14 | TRBJ1-1 | TRBV6-5 | . | CASQLTRWVGEAFF | TGTGCCAGCCAACTAACCCGGTGGGTCGGTGAAGCTTTCTTT
. | 13 | TRBJ1-4 | TRBV6-5 | . | CAGRKGPTGKLFF | TGCGCCGGCAGAAAAGGCCCGACGGGTAAACTGTTTTTT
TRBD1 | 15 | TRBJ1-6 | TRBV7-2 | . | CASSDVAQGNSPLHF | TGTGCCAGCAGCGACGTCGCACAGGGGAATTCACCCCTCCACTTT
. | 15 | TRBJ1-6 | TRBV6-5 | . | CVSSFQGNYNSPLHF | TGTGTCAGCAGTTTTCAGGGGAATTATAATTCACCCCTCCACTTT
. | 14 | TRBJ2-1 | TRBV4-1 | few | CASSGTSSYNEQFF | TGCGCCAGCAGCGGAACAAGCTCCTACAATGAGCAGTTCTTC
. | 15 | TRBJ2-3 | TRBV20-1 | few | CSARRTGDGTDTQYF | TGCAGTGCCCGCCGAACGGGAGACGGGACAGATACGCAATATTTT
. | 15 | TRBJ1-1 | TRBV4-1 | . | CANSREAGRSTEAFF | TGCGCCAACAGCCGGGAAGCAGGGAGGAGCACTGAAGCTTTCTTT
TRBD2 | 14 | TRBJ2-2 | TRBV6-1 | . | CASQSSGNTGELFF | TGTGCCAGCCAGTCTAGCGGAAATACCGGGGAGCTGTTTTTT
. | 11 | TRBJ2-3 | TRBV11-3 | . | CANRRTDTQYF | TGTGCCAACAGGCGTACAGATACGCAATATTTT
. | 14 | TRBJ2-7 | TRBV4-1 | . | CASSLADSSYEEYF | TGCGCCAGCAGCCTGGCGGATAGCTCCTACGAGGAGTACTTT
TRBD2 | 15 | TRBJ2-1 | TRBV10-1 | . | CARSRTSGRASEQFF | TGCGCCCGCAGCCGAACTAGTGGGAGGGCCTCTGAGCAGTTCTTC
. | 15 | TRBJ1-5 | TRBV6-2/TRBV6-3 | many | CASTTGAINNQPQHF | TGTGCCAGCACCACGGGCGCAATTAACAATCAGCCCCAGCATTTT
. | 15 | TRBJ1-1 | TRBV29-1 | many | CSVGGAGERNTEAFF | TGCAGCGTTGGGGGGGCAGGGGAGCGGAACACTGAAGCTTTCTTT
. | 16 | TRBJ2-7 | TRBV6-6 | . | CASSSLWVRNTYELYF | TGTGCCAGCAGTTCCCTGTGGGTCAGGAACACGTACGAGCTGTACTTC
TRBD2 | 16 | TRBJ2-5 | TRBV14 | . | CASSQDWSSGQETQYF | TGTGCCAGCAGCCAAGATTGGTCTAGCGGACAAGAGACCCAGTACTTC
TRBD2 | 17 | TRBJ2-2 | TRBV5-4 | . | CASSRATSGRFTRELFF | TGTGCCAGCAGCCGCGCAACTAGCGGGAGATTCACCAGGGAGCTGTTTTTT
TRBD2 | 15 | TRBJ2-1 | TRBV20-1 | . | CSARGASGRTNEHFF | TGCAGTGCTAGAGGGGCTAGCGGGAGGACCAATGAGCACTTCTTC
TRBD1 | 13 | TRBJ2-7 | TRBV5-6 | . | CASSRTGSNEQYF | TGTGCCAGCAGCCGGACAGGGAGCAACGAGCAGTACTTC
. | 15 | TRBJ2-1 | TRBV6-1 | . | CASTPQEAAYNEQFF | TGTGCCAGCACGCCTCAAGAGGCTGCCTACAATGAGCAGTTCTTC
TRBD2 | 15 | TRBJ2-1 | TRBV5-1 | . | CARSPRRGGSNEQFF | TGCGCCAGGAGCCCAAGGCGGGGCGGGAGCAATGAGCAGTTCTTC
. | 15 | TRBJ2-3 | TRBV14 | . | CASSPRDLTTDTQYF | TGTGCCAGCAGCCCCCGGGATCTGACAACAGATACGCAGTATTTT